The next 7 T cell receptor beta chains were all read from a single sample in a study of blood T cells in healthy people across ages. A sample-barcoded 5' primer and a J-beta primer mix were used in a second PCR of roughly 7 to 11 cycles. TCRdb reprocessed the 5' RACE reads with MiXCR, giving one entry per CDR3 protein. The sample includes about 1.5 million distinct CDR3 sequences, under 55% of them seen just once. The sample comprised blood. The receptors here all came from a woman between 18 and 30 years old in good health.

This clonotype was observed a handful of times. The rearrangement uses TRBV7-2 and TRBJ2-7; no clear D. The CDR3 has 14 amino acids. Trimming took 1 base from V and 0 from J, leaving 7 bases between them. Germline lookup yields CDR1 SGHTA and CDR2 FQGNSA. The CDR3 DNA is TGTGCCAGCAGCTTAGATTTTCACTCCTACGAGCAGTACTTC. The encoded protein is CASSLDFHSYEQYF.

The J gene is TRBJ2-1, the V gene TRBV7-3, with TRBD1 identical over 9 bases. The CDR3 is 15 amino acids. Unmatched junction bases numbered 9, after V lost 6 bases and J lost 6 bases. CDR1 is SGHTA, CDR2 FQGTGA, per germline. DNA of the CDR3: TGTGCCAGCAGAGCCACGGGACAGGGCAGCAATGAGCAGTTCTTC. Translating gives CASRATGQGSNEQFF.

V gene TRBV9 combines with J gene TRBJ1-1; D gene ambiguous. This CDR3 contains 13 residues. Trimming shortened V by 3 bases and J by 8 bases, and 14 bases separated the two germline ends. Germline CDR1 SGDLS, CDR2 YYNGEE. The CDR3 reads CASSGSFTREAFF. DNA of the CDR3: TGTGCCAGCAGCGGGTCCTTCACCAGGGAAGCTTTCTTT. Full variable domain (rest looked up from reference TRBV9 and TRBJ1-1): DSGVTQTPKHLITATGQRVTLRCSPRSGDLSVYWYQQSLDQGLQFLIQYYNGEERAKGNILERFSAQQFPDLHSELNLSSLELGDSALYFCASSGSFTREAFFGQGTRLTVV.

The chain joins TRBV4-1 to TRBJ2-3; D may correspond to TRBD1 or TRBD2 (6 bases each). In germline, CDR1 is MGHRA, CDR2 YSYEKL. The CDR3 is made up of 14 amino acids. V was cut by 7 bases and J by 2 bases, with 13 bases left in between. The CDR3 region is CASKRGPYTDTQYF. The CDR3 DNA is TGCGCCAGCAAACGGGGGCCCTACACAGATACGCAGTATTTT.

This chain connects TRBV12-5 to TRBJ1-4, with D possibly TRBD1 on 5 matching bases. The CDR3 has 15 amino acids. Germline values: CDR1 LGHNT, CDR2 FRNRAP. Trimming removed 3 bases at V and 6 bases at J, with 14 bases between. The CDR3 region is CASGLLDSVYEKLFF. As DNA, the CDR3 is TGTGCTAGTGGTTTACTCGACAGCGTTTATGAAAAACTGTTTTTT.

Turning to this clonotype: A much larger clonotype is one base distant, so this may be a read error. The V gene is TRBV12-3 or TRBV12-4, the J gene TRBJ2-3; 12 positions match TRBD2. The CDR3 contains 15 residues. The trim removed 4 bases at V and 2 bases at J, leaving 1 base unmatched. CDR3 DNA: TGTGCCAGCAGTTCTAGCGGGGGGGTCACAGATACGCAGTATTTT. Translation: CASSSSGGVTDTQYF.

The V gene is TRBV10-3, the J gene TRBJ2-5, with 13 bases aligning to TRBD2. CDR3 length: 16 residues. Germline CDR1 ENHRY, CDR2 SYGVKD. The J segment lost 11 bases and the V segment lost 4 bases, leaving 13 bases of the junction unmatched. The CDR3 DNA reads as TGTGCCATCAGTGTACTGACTAGCGGGGGGCCTAATGAGCAGTACTTC. Translation gives CAISVLTSGGPNEQYF.